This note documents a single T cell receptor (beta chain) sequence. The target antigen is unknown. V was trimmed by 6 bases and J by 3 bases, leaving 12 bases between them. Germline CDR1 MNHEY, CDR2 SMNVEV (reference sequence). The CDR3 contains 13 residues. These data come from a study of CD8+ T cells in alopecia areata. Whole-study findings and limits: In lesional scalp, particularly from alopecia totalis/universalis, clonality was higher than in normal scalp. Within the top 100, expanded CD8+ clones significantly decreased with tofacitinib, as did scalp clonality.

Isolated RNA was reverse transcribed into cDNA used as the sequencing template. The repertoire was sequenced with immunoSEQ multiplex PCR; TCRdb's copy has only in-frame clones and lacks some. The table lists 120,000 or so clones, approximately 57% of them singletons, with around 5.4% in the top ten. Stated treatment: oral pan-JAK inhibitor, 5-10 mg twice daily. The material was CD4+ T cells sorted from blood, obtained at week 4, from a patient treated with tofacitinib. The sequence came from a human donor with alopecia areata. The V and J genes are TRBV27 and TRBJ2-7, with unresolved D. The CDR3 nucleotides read TGTGCCAGCAGGGGGTTCGGTCTCTACGAGCAGTACTTC. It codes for CASRGFGLYEQYF.